These 32 T cell receptor beta chains came from one sample sequenced in a study of blood T cells in healthy people across ages. A second PCR, run for about 7 to 12 cycles, used a sample-barcoded 5' primer plus a J-beta primer mix. Using its own MiXCR run on the 5' RACE reads, TCRdb lists one record per CDR3 protein. The sample records around 900,000 distinct CDR3 sequences, under 30% being singletons. Source material: blood. The source of these receptors is a woman aged 80 or over in good health.

This clonotype was seen a few times. The rearrangement uses TRBV7-2 and TRBJ2-2; the D gene is possibly TRBD2 (6 bases). V was cut by 2 bases and J by 6 bases, with 16 bases left in between. The germline V gene has CDR1 SGHTA and CDR2 FQGNSA. CDR3 length: 16 amino acids. CDR3 residues: CASSLTGRGNAGELFF. For the CDR3, the DNA is TGTGCCAGCAGCTTAACTGGGCGGGGTAACGCCGGGGAGCTGTTTTTT. Variable domain in full (rest from reference TRBV7-2 and TRBJ2-2): GAGVSQSPSNKVTEKGKDVELRCDPISGHTALYWYRQSLGQGLEFLIYFQGNSAPDKSGLPSDRFSAERTGGSVSTLTIQRTQQEDSAVYLCASSLTGRGNAGELFFGEGSRLTVL.

This clonotype was detected only a few times. The J gene is TRBJ1-2, the V gene TRBV6-5; no firm D call. Germline V gives CDR1 MNHEY, CDR2 SVGAGI. Trimming cost V 2 bases and J 4 bases, with 11 bases left between them. The CDR3 consists of 14 residues. CDR3 nucleotides: TGTGCCAGCAGTTACGACGGTGGGCGCTATGGCTACACCTTC. Protein sequence: CASSYDGGRYGYTF.

Remarks on this clonotype: A read error may explain this, as a much larger clone is one base away. The chain links TRBV9 to TRBJ1-2, with D perhaps TRBD1 (6 bases). Germline V gene lookup returns CDR1 SGDLS and CDR2 YYNGEE. The CDR3 is 15 residues long. The DNA of the CDR3 is TGTGCCAGCAGCGTAGCCCTAACACAGGGCTATGGCCACACCTTC. It translates to CASSVALTQGYGHTF. Together with reference TRBV9 and TRBJ1-2, the CDR3 gives the full variable domain: DSGVTQTPKHLITATGQRVTLRCSPRSGDLSVYWYQQSLDQGLQFLIQYYNGEERAKGNILERFSAQQFPDLHSELNLSSLELGDSALYFCASSVALTQGYGHTFGSGTRLTVV.

This clonotype came up many times. The genes are TRBV20-1 and TRBJ2-1, with 8 bases that match TRBD2. The CDR3 extends over 15 amino acids. V was pared by 6 bases and J by 6 bases, with 13 bases of the junction left unmatched. Germline V gene lookup returns CDR1 DFQATT and CDR2 SNEGSKA (reference sequence). The DNA of the CDR3 is TGCAGTGCCTTAAAGGGGAGCGGGGGTTCCAATGAGCAGTTCTTC. The encoded protein is CSALKGSGGSNEQFF.

This clonotype was detected ten times or more. The chain combines TRBV20-1 with TRBJ2-1; 10 bases fit TRBD2. The CDR3 spans 13 residues. CDR1 DFQATT and CDR2 SNEGSKA come from the germline V gene (reference sequence). Trimming cost V 2 bases and J 8 bases; bases outside gene matches: 3. CDR3: CSARSGGAHEQFF. The CDR3 nucleotides read TGCAGTGCTAGAAGCGGGGGGGCCCATGAGCAGTTCTTC.

In this sample, this clonotype turned up many times. This chain links TRBV20-1 with TRBJ2-7; possible D gene TRBD2, 6 bases. Trimming took off 3 bases at V and 0 bases at J, with 15 bases between the two ends. The CDR3 is made up of 15 amino acids. Per germline, CDR1 DFQATT and CDR2 SNEGSKA (reference sequence). CDR3 bases: TGCAGTGCTAGTGGCGGGACGGCGGCCTCCTACGAGCAGTACTTC. Translating it yields CSASGGTAASYEQYF.

This clonotype was counted a few times. The V gene is TRBV3-1, the J gene TRBJ2-2; D not certain. Per the germline V gene, CDR1 is LGHDT and CDR2 is YNNKEL (reference sequence). The V and J ends lost 4 bases and 4 bases respectively, with 16 bases between them. This CDR3 is 16 amino acids long. The CDR3 is CASSPGGVMGTGELFF. CDR3 DNA sequence: TGTGCCAGCAGCCCTGGTGGGGTGATGGGCACCGGGGAGCTGTTTTTT.

With regard to this clonotype: The junction shows a germline mismatch at one end, possibly a read error. The CDR3 loop reads CASSRAAGYNEQYF. CDR3 nucleotide sequence: TGCGCCAGCAGCCGGGCTGCGGGCTACAATGAGCAGTACTTC. The rearrangement joins TRBV3-1 to TRBJ2-5, with a weak D call TRBD2 (5 bases). The CDR3 loop spans 14 amino acids. The germline CDR1 and CDR2 sequences are LGHDT and YNNKEL (reference sequence).

This clonotype turned up a few times. A much larger clone differs from this one at a single base, so this may be a read error. The rearrangement uses TRBV11-2 and TRBJ2-1; D may be TRBD2 (5 bases). The CDR3 totals 14 residues. CDR1 is SGHAT and CDR2 is FQNNGV in the germline V gene. With 4 bases removed from V and 13 bases from J, the gap between germline ends came to 20 bases. The chain's CDR3 is CASSSPGSIETQFF. In nucleotides, the CDR3 is TGTGCCAGCAGCTCCCCGGGGTCGATTGAGACCCAGTTCTTC.

The chain employs TRBV12-3 or TRBV12-4 and TRBJ1-4, with a tentative D call TRBD1 (6 bases). Trimming pared 1 base from V and 6 bases from J, leaving 12 bases between. CDR3 length equals 15 residues. The CDR3 region is CASSLGRGLDEKLFF. The CDR3 DNA sequence: TGTGCCAGCAGTTTAGGAAGGGGGTTGGATGAAAAACTGTTTTTT.

Comments on this clonotype: This may arise from a read error, as a much more abundant clone is one base away. The chain links TRBV3-1 to TRBJ1-1; D possibly corresponds to TRBD1 (5 bases). CDR1 and CDR2 (germline): LGHDT, YNNKEL (reference sequence). The CDR3 is made up of 14 amino acids. CDR3 coding DNA: TGTGCCAACAGCCAAGATCATGGGGGCACTGAAGCTTTCTTT. This encodes CANSQDHGGTEAFF.

Comments on this clonotype: With a much larger clone just one base away, this may be a read error. This chain joins TRBV15 and TRBJ2-3; TRBD1 aligns across 7 bases. This CDR3 contains 16 residues. Germline V gives CDR1 LNHNV, CDR2 YYDKDF (reference sequence). CDR3 sequence (DNA): TGTGCCACCGGCAGGGGGACATCTACTAGCACAGATACGCAGTATTTT. Amino acids: CATGRGTSTSTDTQYF.

The CDR3 DNA reads as TGTGCCAGCAGCCAGAAAGGACAGGGCCTCCCGAGGGATACGCAGTATTTT. Residues: CASSQKGQGLPRDTQYF. The rearrangement joins TRBV14 to TRBJ2-3; TRBD1 matches at 8 bases. Trimming took 3 bases from V and 6 from J; bases not matched to a gene: 14. CDR1 and CDR2 from the germline V gene are SGHDN and FVKESK. The length of the CDR3 is 17 residues.

The chain uses TRBV7-6 and TRBJ1-2; D gene unclear. V lost 1 base, J lost 1 base, and 10 bases lay in between. Per germline, CDR1 SGHVS and CDR2 FNYEAQ. The CDR3 has 15 residues. The chain's CDR3 is CASSLGAGNNYGYTF. CDR3 DNA sequence: TGTGCCAGCAGCTTAGGCGCAGGAAATAACTATGGCTACACCTTC.

This clonotype has more than one count but fewer than ten. This chain links TRBV7-9 with TRBJ2-7, with 9 nucleotides matching TRBD1. Germline trimming cut 5 bases from V and 5 bases from J; bases unmatched to any gene: 13. Germline CDR1 is SEHNR and CDR2 is FQNEAQ (reference sequence). The CDR3 runs to 16 residues. The DNA of the CDR3 is TGTGCCAGCAGCCGAGACCCGGGACAGGGTAAGGACGAGCAGTACTTC. It yields the protein CASSRDPGQGKDEQYF.

This chain connects TRBV7-2 to TRBJ2-1; no definite D call. V was shortened by 5 bases and J by 10 bases, with 15 bases between the two germline ends. The CDR3 is made up of 13 amino acids. Germline V gives CDR1 SGHTA, CDR2 FQGNSA. As DNA, the CDR3 is TGTGCCAGCAGCAAGACACCTAGGAGAGAGCAGTTCTTC. It encodes CASSKTPRREQFF.

V and J are TRBV10-3 and TRBJ1-1; 8 bases map to TRBD1. Germline V gives CDR1 ENHRY, CDR2 SYGVKD. Unmatched junction bases numbered 23, after V lost 10 bases and J lost 7 bases. The CDR3 has 17 amino acids. The CDR3 DNA is TGTGCCACCAGCAATACAGGGGGGACGTTGGGGCTCGGTGAAGCTTTCTTT. This translates into CATSNTGGTLGLGEAFF.

This clonotype showed up many times. The rearrangement links TRBV7-2 to TRBJ2-5, with TRBD2 as a possible D gene (6 bases). Per the germline V gene, CDR1 is SGHTA and CDR2 is FQGNSA. The CDR3 is made up of 14 amino acids. The V gene lost 5 bases and the J gene lost 7 bases, with 17 bases spanning the gap. The CDR3 sequence is CASSPTKLEGTQYF. DNA of the CDR3: TGTGCCAGCAGCCCGACCAAGCTGGAGGGGACCCAGTACTTC.

Note on this clonotype: A much larger clone lies one base from this, so it may be a read error. The chain recombines TRBV11-2 with TRBJ1-2; a possible D gene is TRBD1 (6 bases). Trimming left V 4 bases short and J 7 bases short, with 13 bases between. The CDR3 is 13 amino acids. The germline gives CDR1 SGHAT, CDR2 FQNNGV. As DNA, the CDR3 is TGTGCCAGCAGCTCCGGAACCAGGGGTGGCTACACCTTC. Residues: CASSSGTRGGYTF.

Turning to this clonotype: A read error may be the cause here, since a much bigger clone is one base away. V usage is TRBV3-1 and J usage is TRBJ2-1; possibly TRBD2 for D (6 bases). The tail of the sequence fits TRBJ2-7 better, so the J call may be wrong. Germline values: CDR1 LGHDT, CDR2 YNNKEL (reference sequence). This CDR3 has 17 amino acids. CDR3 coding DNA: TGTGCCAGCAGCTTTGGAGGGGCAGGGAGCTCCTACAATGAGCAGTACTTC. It codes for CASSFGGAGSSYNEQYF.

This clonotype occurred many times. The chain is built from TRBV6-2 or TRBV6-3 and TRBJ1-5; D call uncertain. Germline V gene sequence: CDR1 MNHEY, CDR2 SVGEGT. V lost 2 bases and J lost 2, with 10 bases in between. The CDR3 loop spans 15 amino acids. The CDR3 region has the DNA TGTGCCAGCAGTTACCAAGGACCGGGCAATCAGCCCCAGCATTTT. Translation: CASSYQGPGNQPQHF.

Details on this clonotype: A read error may explain this, as a much larger clone is one base away. The chain carries TRBV5-1 and TRBJ2-6; D is possibly TRBD2 (5 bases). The length of the CDR3 is 14 residues. Germline V gene data show CDR1 as SGHRS and CDR2 as YFSETQ. CDR3 bases: TGCACCAGCATCCCGGGATCTGGGGCCAACGTCCTGACTTTC. Protein product: CTSIPGSGANVLTF.

This clonotype was seen repeatedly, ten times or more. V and J are TRBV5-1 and TRBJ2-4; possibly TRBD1 for D (6 bases). V was pared by 3 bases and J by 9 bases, with 16 bases between. The germline V gene encodes CDR1 SGHRS and CDR2 YFSETQ. The CDR3 sequence is 14 residues long. The CDR3 protein is CASSYSGRGGIQYF. CDR3 nucleotides: TGCGCCAGCAGCTACTCAGGGAGAGGGGGCATTCAGTACTTC.

The sample holds a few counts of this clonotype. V and J are TRBV20-1 and TRBJ2-6; the match to TRBD1 covers 8 bases. Germline V CDR1 and CDR2: DFQATT, SNEGSKA (reference sequence). The junction had 7 bases not matched to a gene; V was cut back by 6 bases and J by 0 bases. The length of the CDR3 is 16 residues. CDR3 DNA: TGCAGTGCCAAGGGACAGGTGGGCTCTGGGGCCAACGTCCTGACTTTC. This translates into CSAKGQVGSGANVLTF.

This clonotype showed up just a few times. Since a much larger clone is just one base distant, this may be a read error. The gene calls are TRBV12-3 or TRBV12-4 and TRBJ1-6; TRBD1 might be the D (6 bases). With 7 bases removed from V and 6 bases from J, the gap between germline ends came to 13 bases. The CDR3 runs 14 residues. DNA for the CDR3: TGTGCCAGCAATCCGACAGGTTGTAATTCACCCCTCCACTTT. Amino acid sequence: CASNPTGCNSPLHF.

The table lists this clonotype with many counts. V usage is TRBV5-5 and J usage is TRBJ2-1, with D uncertain. The CDR3 has 14 amino acids. Per germline, CDR1 SGHKS and CDR2 YYEKEE (reference sequence). The V and J ends lost 3 bases and 9 bases respectively, with 16 bases between them. For the CDR3, the DNA is TGTGCCAGCAGCTGGCGAGAATCAGGACCTGAGCAGTTCTTC. Translation: CASSWRESGPEQFF.

Note on this clonotype: This may come from a read error, since a much larger clone is one base off. The chain joins TRBV7-2 to TRBJ2-3; 10 nucleotides line up with TRBD2. V was pared by 5 bases and J by 8 bases, with 10 bases of the junction left unmatched. The CDR3 loop spans 15 amino acids. CDR1 SGHTA and CDR2 FQGNSA come from the germline V gene. The CDR3 here is CASSPGAGGQGTQYF. CDR3 coding DNA: TGTGCCAGCAGCCCCGGAGCGGGGGGGCAAGGTACGCAGTATTTT.

This clonotype appeared once. This may stem from a read error, because a much larger clone lies one nucleotide away. The V and J genes are TRBV5-1 and TRBJ2-7, with TRBD1 matching 8 bases. V lost 6 bases and J lost 0; bases outside the gene matches: 11. Germline CDR1 and CDR2: SGHRS and YFSETQ. The CDR3 consists of 16 residues. The CDR3 reads CASNRRTGIISYEQYF. CDR3 nucleotides: TGCGCCAGCAACAGAAGGACAGGGATCATCTCCTACGAGCAGTACTTC.

This clonotype was observed at least ten times. This chain joins TRBV24-1 and TRBJ2-5, with a possible D match to TRBD1 (5 bases). From germline, CDR1 is KGHDR and CDR2 SFDVKD. The CDR3 is 15 residues long. Trimming took 4 bases from V and 0 from J, leaving 11 bases between them. CDR3 nucleotides: TGTGCCACCAGTGACCTGACAGACAACCAAGAGACCCAGTACTTC. Its translation: CATSDLTDNQETQYF.

For this clonotype: A much larger clone lies one base from this, so it may be a read error. The chain couples TRBV14 to TRBJ2-5; the D gene is possibly TRBD1 (5 bases). The CDR3 has 15 residues. CDR1 is SGHDN and CDR2 is FVKESK in the germline V gene. V dropped 0 bases and J dropped 2 bases, with 10 bases sitting between them. The CDR3 sequence: CASSQDIDRQETQYF. As DNA, the CDR3 is TGTGCCAGCAGCCAAGATATCGACAGACAAGAGACCCAGTACTTC.

This clonotype came up many times. The genes are TRBV29-1 and TRBJ2-3, with 7 bases identical to TRBD2. J gave up 1 base and V 4 bases, and 2 bases lay outside the gene matches. CDR3 size: 13 residues. Looked up from germline, CDR1 is SQVTM and CDR2 is ANQGSEA. Written as DNA, the CDR3 is TGCAGCGTTGTAAGCGGGGGCACAGATACGCAGTATTTT. Encoded protein: CSVVSGGTDTQYF.

This clonotype has ten or more counts. The chain has TRBV27 and TRBJ2-7; 13 nucleotides match TRBD2. This CDR3 has 17 residues. Trimming at V came to 5 bases and at J to 4 bases, leaving 11 bases not matched to a gene. In germline, CDR1 is MNHEY, CDR2 SMNVEV (reference sequence). This CDR3 reads CASSRPTTSGGSYEQYF. The DNA for the CDR3 is TGTGCCAGCAGTCGCCCAACGACTAGCGGGGGGTCATACGAGCAGTACTTC.